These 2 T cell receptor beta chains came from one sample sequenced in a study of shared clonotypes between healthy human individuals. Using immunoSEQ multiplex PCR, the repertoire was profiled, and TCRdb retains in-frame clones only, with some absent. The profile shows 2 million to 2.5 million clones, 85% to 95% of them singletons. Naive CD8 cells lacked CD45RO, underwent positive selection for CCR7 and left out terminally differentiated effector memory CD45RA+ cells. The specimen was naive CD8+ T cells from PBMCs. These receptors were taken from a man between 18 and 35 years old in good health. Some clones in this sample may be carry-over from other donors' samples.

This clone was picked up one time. The CDR3 loop is CSVVGGSQGRVSYEQYF. The CDR3 nucleotides read TGCAGCGTTGTTGGAGGTTCACAGGGGCGAGTCTCCTACGAGCAGTACTTC. The genes are TRBV29-1 and TRBJ2-7, with 7 bases that match TRBD1. Germline trimming cut 4 bases from V and 0 bases from J; bases unmatched to any gene: 15. The CDR3 totals 17 residues. Per the germline V gene, CDR1 is SQVTM and CDR2 is ANQGSEA.

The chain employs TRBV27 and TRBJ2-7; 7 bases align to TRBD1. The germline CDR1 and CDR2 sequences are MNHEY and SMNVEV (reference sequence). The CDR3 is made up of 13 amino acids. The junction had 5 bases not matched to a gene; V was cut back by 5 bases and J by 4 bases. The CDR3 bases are TGTGCCAGCAGTATTGTACAGGGGTACGAGCAGTACTTC. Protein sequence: CASSIVQGYEQYF.